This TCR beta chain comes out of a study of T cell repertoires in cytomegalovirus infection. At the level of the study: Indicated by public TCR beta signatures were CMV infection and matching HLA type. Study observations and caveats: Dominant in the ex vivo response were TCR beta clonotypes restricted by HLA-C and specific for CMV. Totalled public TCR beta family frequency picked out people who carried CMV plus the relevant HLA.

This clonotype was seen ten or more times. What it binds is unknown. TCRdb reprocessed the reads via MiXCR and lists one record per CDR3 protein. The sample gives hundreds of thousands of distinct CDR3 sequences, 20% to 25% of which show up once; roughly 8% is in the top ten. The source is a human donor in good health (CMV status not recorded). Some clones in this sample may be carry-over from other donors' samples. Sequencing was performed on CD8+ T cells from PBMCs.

CDR3 nucleotides: TGTGCCAGCAGCTTAAGGGACACAACTAATGAAAAACTGTTTTTT. Translation: CASSLRDTTNEKLFF. The gene calls are TRBV7-3 and TRBJ1-4, with TRBD1 as a possible D gene (6 bases). Germline loops: CDR1 SGHTA, CDR2 FQGTGA. CDR3 length: 15 residues. Trimming left V 1 base short and J 0 bases short, with 6 bases between.